Below, 32 T cell receptor beta chains from the same sample are listed, as sequenced in a study of beta chain features in type 1 diabetes. Sequenced material consisted of expressed TCRB transcripts (all of the isolated RNA was reverse transcribed). Here immunoSEQ multiplex PCR was the method, and the copy in TCRdb shows in-frame clones only, minus some. Of some 150,000 clones in the sample, less than 9% were seen once. The specimen sequenced was central memory CD4+ T cells from blood. Every receptor here comes from a woman aged 25 to 39 in good health.

This clone came up a few times. The chain has TRBV6-5 and TRBJ2-4; the D gene is possibly TRBD1 (8 bases). The germline CDR1 and CDR2 sequences are MNHEY and SVGAGI. Trimming stripped 6 bases from V and 8 bases from J, with 14 bases between. The length of the CDR3 is 13 residues. This CDR3 is CASRAQGGDIQYF. CDR3 DNA sequence: TGTGCCAGCAGGGCACAGGGGGGGGACATTCAGTACTTC.

This clone was found a few times. The gene calls are TRBV5-1 and TRBJ2-7, with 8 bases identical to TRBD2. This CDR3 spans 16 amino acids. V dropped 0 bases and J dropped 0; count of bases not matched to a gene: 5. Germline values: CDR1 SGHRS, CDR2 YFSETQ. The CDR3 loop reads CASSLDPGGSSYEQYF. The CDR3 region has the DNA TGCGCCAGCAGCTTGGATCCGGGAGGGAGCTCCTACGAGCAGTACTTC.

The chain carries TRBV30 and TRBJ1-1; 9 positions agree with TRBD1. The CDR3 loop spans 12 amino acids. The germline CDR1 and CDR2 sequences are GTSNPN and SVGIG (reference sequence). The V gene end was trimmed by 3 bases and the J gene end by 10 bases; junction bases not matched to a gene: 6. The DNA of the CDR3 is TGTGCCTGGAGACAGGGGGCTCTCGGAGCTTTCTTT. It codes for CAWRQGALGAFF.

The table lists this clone with a few counts. One end of the junction fails to match germline, which may point to a read error. J is TRBJ2-2 and V is TRBV7-7, with a weak D call TRBD2 (6 bases). This CDR3 comprises 14 residues. CDR1 and CDR2 (germline): SSHAT, FNYEAQ (reference sequence). This CDR3 reads CASSPGRGTGELFF. In nucleotides, the CDR3 is TGTGCTAGCAGCCCCGGGAGAGGGACCGGGGAGCTGTTTTTT.

In this sample, this clone turned up a few times. The junction differs from germline at one of its ends, possibly a read error. V and J are TRBV7-2 and TRBJ1-5; TRBD1 agrees at 7 bases. This CDR3 has 14 amino acids. Germline V gene data show CDR1 as SGHTA and CDR2 as FQGNSA. The CDR3 is CASSLGQGGQSQHF. In nucleotides, the CDR3 is TGTGCCAGCAGCTTAGGTCAGGGGGGTCAGTCCCAGCATTTT.

This clone was observed many times. The chain employs TRBV28 and TRBJ1-2; no clear D. Germline-derived CDR1 and CDR2 are MDHEN and SYDVKM. V lost 11 bases to trimming and J lost 2 bases, with 9 bases between them. This CDR3 has 11 amino acids. This chain's CDR3 is CASAVNYGYTF. CDR3 bases: TGTGCCTCCGCAGTAAACTATGGCTACACCTTC.

This clone was observed a few times. V is TRBV5-4 and J is TRBJ2-5; D not certain. Germline-derived CDR1 and CDR2 are SGHNT and YYREEE (reference sequence). The ends were cut back, 0 bases at V and 5 bases at J, with 11 bases in the middle. CDR3 length equals 14 residues. The CDR3 nucleotides read TGTGCCAGCAGCTTGGTAGATTCTGCGGAGACCCAGTACTTC. It specifies CASSLVDSAETQYF.

The chain joins TRBV5-1 to TRBJ2-7; D possibly corresponds to TRBD2 (6 bases). V was shortened by 4 bases and J by 5 bases, with 16 bases between the two germline ends. The CDR3 loop spans 14 amino acids. The germline V gene has CDR1 SGHRS and CDR2 YFSETQ. The CDR3 here is CASSPQVGGNEQYF. CDR3 sequence (DNA): TGCGCCAGCAGCCCCCAGGTGGGCGGGAACGAGCAGTACTTC.

The table lists this clone with a few counts. The V gene is TRBV5-1, the J gene TRBJ1-3; a weak D match, TRBD1 (6 bases). V lost 1 base to trimming and J lost 2 bases, with 10 bases between them. Germline lookup yields CDR1 SGHRS and CDR2 YFSETQ. CDR3 length equals 15 residues. CDR3 protein: CASSLQQGPGNTIYF. For the CDR3, the DNA is TGCGCCAGCAGCTTGCAACAGGGTCCTGGAAACACCATATATTTT.

This clone showed up many times. The CDR3 loop reads CSAADYEQYF. The CDR3 bases are TGCAGTGCGGCAGACTACGAGCAGTACTTC. This chain uses TRBV20-1 with TRBJ2-7, with D unresolved. The CDR3 sequence is 10 residues long. Germline CDR1 DFQATT, CDR2 SNEGSKA (reference sequence). V shed 6 bases and J shed 3 bases, with 6 bases lying between them.

This clone appeared once. The chain has TRBV6-1 and TRBJ2-7; 9 bases line up with TRBD1. Trimming took 4 bases from V and 0 from J; bases not matched to a gene: 4. The CDR3 spans 15 residues. Germline loops: CDR1 MNHNS, CDR2 SASEGT. For the CDR3, the DNA is TGTGCCAGCAGTGTGGGACAGGGAAACTCCTACGAGCAGTACTTC. Its protein is CASSVGQGNSYEQYF.

This clone has more than one count but fewer than ten. The V gene is TRBV2, the J gene TRBJ1-1; tentative D call: TRBD1 (5 bases). Trimming took 7 bases from V and 7 from J, leaving 19 bases between them. Germline V gene lookup returns CDR1 SNHLY and CDR2 FYNNEI. This CDR3 comprises 14 residues. The CDR3 DNA reads TGTGCCAGCACTTCAGGGTTAGGAAGGAGTGAAGCTTTCTTT. This translates into CASTSGLGRSEAFF.

This clone was counted a few times. The chain recombines TRBV4-3 with TRBJ2-7, with 13 positions matching TRBD2. Germline loops: CDR1 LGHNA, CDR2 YSLEER. The CDR3 runs 15 residues. V was pared by 4 bases and J by 7 bases, with 7 bases of the junction left unmatched. CDR3 nucleotide sequence: TGCGCCAGCAGCCTTAAGACTAGCGGGAGGCAGGAGCAGTACTTC. Translating it yields CASSLKTSGRQEQYF.

The V gene is TRBV19, the J gene TRBJ2-3; D unresolved. Germline values: CDR1 LNHDA, CDR2 SQIVND (reference sequence). The CDR3 runs 13 residues. Trimming took off 2 bases at V and 4 bases at J, with 7 bases between the two ends. The CDR3 DNA follows: TGTGCCAGTAGTATACCCCCCGCAGATACGCAGTATTTT. Translating it yields CASSIPPADTQYF.

The chain uses TRBV6-1 and TRBJ2-5; D remains ambiguous. Germline V gives CDR1 MNHNS, CDR2 SASEGT. The CDR3 totals 15 residues. V was trimmed by 3 bases and J by 1 base, leaving 12 bases between them. CDR3: CASSEAATGQETQYF. CDR3 nucleotides: TGTGCCAGCAGTGAGGCAGCTACGGGCCAAGAGACCCAGTACTTC.

Here the CDR3 DNA reads TGTGCCAGCAGCTTCGACTATCAGAAGACCCAGTACTTC. Translated: CASSFDYQKTQYF. The V and J genes are TRBV11-2 and TRBJ2-5; possible D gene TRBD2, 5 bases. CDR3 size: 13 residues. Germline loops: CDR1 SGHAT, CDR2 FQNNGV. V was trimmed by 3 bases and J by 6 bases, leaving 11 bases between them.

This clone was seen only a few times. The chain has TRBV4-3 and TRBJ2-3, with 9 bases that match TRBD1. CDR3 length: 14 amino acids. V lost 6 bases and J lost 5; bases outside the gene matches: 6. Germline CDR1 and CDR2: LGHNA and YSLEER. The CDR3, as DNA: TGCGCCAGCAGTAGACAGGGGGTCCAAGATACGCAGTATTTT. Its translation: CASSRQGVQDTQYF.

This clone was seen a handful of times. The chain is built from TRBV18 and TRBJ1-4, with 7 nucleotides matching TRBD1. CDR1 and CDR2 (germline): KGHSH, LQKENI. CDR3 length: 14 amino acids. Trimming removed 3 bases from V and 5 bases from J; junction bases left unmatched: 3. The CDR3 sequence is CASSPRDSNEKLFF. The CDR3 DNA reads as TGTGCCAGCTCACCTAGGGACAGCAATGAAAAACTGTTTTTT.

This sequence joins TRBV5-6 and TRBJ2-5; no clear D. The CDR3 extends over 15 amino acids. Germline assignment: CDR1 SGHDT and CDR2 YYEEEE. The ends were cut back, 0 bases at V and 0 bases at J, with 9 bases in the middle. This CDR3 reads CASSLELANQETQYF. In DNA form, the CDR3 reads TGTGCCAGCAGCTTGGAGTTGGCAAACCAAGAGACCCAGTACTTC.

This clone was seen a few times. V usage is TRBV7-2 and J usage is TRBJ1-2; 8 bases map to TRBD1. Germline CDR1 is SGHTA and CDR2 is FQGNSA. CDR3 length: 13 amino acids. The junction had 6 bases not matched to a gene; V was cut back by 5 bases and J by 7 bases. Here the CDR3 reads CASSPQTGAGYTF. The DNA for the CDR3 is TGTGCCAGCAGCCCCCAGACAGGGGCTGGCTACACCTTC. The full variable domain, its missing parts supplied by reference TRBV7-2 and TRBJ1-2, is GAGVSQSPSNKVTEKGKDVELRCDPISGHTALYWYRQSLGQGLEFLIYFQGNSAPDKSGLPSDRFSAERTGGSVSTLTIQRTQQEDSAVYLCASSPQTGAGYTFGSGTRLTVV.

Here the CDR3 reads CASIRQGSPYEQYF. DNA for the CDR3: TGCGCCAGCATAAGACAGGGGTCCCCCTACGAGCAGTACTTC. This chain connects TRBV23-1 to TRBJ2-7; 8 bases align to TRBD1. TRBV23-1 is classed as an ORF, of uncertain function. J was trimmed by 2 bases and V by 7 bases; bases with no gene match: 7. The CDR3 loop spans 14 amino acids.

This chain joins TRBV5-5 and TRBJ2-2, with 11 nucleotides matching TRBD2. V lost 3 bases, J lost 1 base, and 5 bases stayed unmatched. The CDR3 sequence is 17 residues long. The germline gives CDR1 SGHKS, CDR2 YYEKEE (reference sequence). The CDR3 sequence: CASSWRLAGGNTGELFF. In DNA, the CDR3 is TGTGCCAGCAGCTGGAGGCTAGCGGGAGGGAACACCGGGGAGCTGTTTTTT.

V usage is TRBV10-3 and J usage is TRBJ2-2, with D unresolved. This CDR3 contains 16 residues. V lost 2 bases, J lost 1 base, and 11 bases lay in between. Germline V gene sequence: CDR1 ENHRY, CDR2 SYGVKD. CDR3 DNA: TGTGCCATCAGTGAGGGTTTGCGACAGAACACCGGGGAGCTGTTTTTT. Translated: CAISEGLRQNTGELFF.

In its sample, this clone was seen many times. The rearrangement joins TRBV18 to TRBJ2-1, with 10 bases matching TRBD1. With V trimmed by 0 bases and J by 9 bases, 8 bases remained unmatched. This CDR3 has 16 residues. Per germline, CDR1 KGHSH and CDR2 LQKENI. The CDR3 DNA reads TGTGCCAGCTCACCACCGAGGGACAGGGGAGCGGCTGAGCAGTTCTTC. Translation: CASSPPRDRGAAEQFF.

A few counts support this clone. The chain recombines TRBV28 with TRBJ2-3; perhaps TRBD1 as D (6 bases). The CDR3 is 15 residues long. Germline V CDR1 and CDR2: MDHEN, SYDVKM. With 6 bases removed from V and 1 base from J, the gap between germline ends came to 14 bases. Here the CDR3 DNA reads TGTGCCAGCAGAATCATGGCAGGGGGCACAGATACGCAGTATTTT. It encodes CASRIMAGGTDTQYF.

V and J are TRBV14 and TRBJ2-3; 7 bases line up with TRBD2. The J segment lost 3 bases and the V segment lost 1 base, leaving 7 bases of the junction unmatched. CDR1 is SGHDN, CDR2 FVKESK, per germline. The CDR3 runs 16 residues. DNA of the CDR3: TGTGCCAGCAGCCAAGCTCGCGGGAGTTTAACAGATACGCAGTATTTT. Amino acids: CASSQARGSLTDTQYF.

The chain joins TRBV6-1 to TRBJ2-3; tentatively, D is TRBD2 (5 bases). Looked up from germline, CDR1 is MNHNS and CDR2 is SASEGT. The CDR3 loop spans 12 amino acids. V lost 4 bases and J lost 10, with 12 bases in between. The CDR3: CASSVDGNAQYF. The CDR3 nucleotides read TGTGCCAGCAGTGTGGACGGGAATGCGCAGTATTTT.

This clone was counted a few times. The CDR3 DNA reads as TGCGCCAGCACCTCACTAGCGGGAGGAACGTACGAGCAGTACTTC. Translating gives CASTSLAGGTYEQYF. V usage is TRBV5-1 and J usage is TRBJ2-7, with 12 bases matching TRBD2. Losses at the gene ends were 6 bases for V and 4 bases for J; bases not matched to a gene: 8. CDR1 and CDR2 (germline): SGHRS, YFSETQ. The CDR3 has 15 residues.

This clone was found a few times. The chain links TRBV9 to TRBJ2-3; no definite D call. V lost 4 bases, J lost 0 bases, and 12 bases lay in between. This CDR3 has 15 residues. Germline V lookup: CDR1 SGDLS, CDR2 YYNGEE. The CDR3 reads CASSPRRVSTDTQYF. DNA of the CDR3: TGTGCCAGCAGCCCTCGTCGGGTTAGCACAGATACGCAGTATTTT. The variable domain in full, completed from reference TRBV9 and TRBJ2-3, reads DSGVTQTPKHLITATGQRVTLRCSPRSGDLSVYWYQQSLDQGLQFLIQYYNGEERAKGNILERFSAQQFPDLHSELNLSSLELGDSALYFCASSPRRVSTDTQYFGPGTRLTVL.

The CDR3 DNA follows: TGTGCCAGCAGCTTGTTGGTACAGGGTCTCACCGGGGAGCTGTTTTTT. Amino acid sequence: CASSLLVQGLTGELFF. This chain uses TRBV7-8 with TRBJ2-2, with a weak D call TRBD1 (6 bases). Germline CDR1 and CDR2: SGHVS and FQNEAQ. Trimming removed 3 bases from V and 4 bases from J, with 15 bases in between. The CDR3 is 16 amino acids.

This chain uses TRBV25-1 with TRBJ2-1, with 9 nucleotides matching TRBD2. The CDR3 sequence is 16 residues long. Trimming removed 3 bases from V and 5 bases from J; junction bases left unmatched: 8. The germline V gene has CDR1 MGHDK and CDR2 SYGVNS. CDR3 in amino acids: CASSDTAGGPNNEQFF. DNA of the CDR3: TGTGCCAGCAGTGATACGGCGGGAGGGCCTAACAATGAGCAGTTCTTC.

In this sample, this clone turned up many times. V gene TRBV2 combines with J gene TRBJ2-1, with no clear D. Trimming shortened V by 6 bases and J by 4 bases, and 4 bases separated the two germline ends. The CDR3 length is 11 residues. Germline lookup yields CDR1 SNHLY and CDR2 FYNNEI. As DNA, the CDR3 is TGTGCCAGCAGGAGTTACAATGAGCAGTTCTTC. This codes for CASRSYNEQFF. Variable domain in full (rest from reference TRBV2 and TRBJ2-1): EPEVTQTPSHQVTQMGQEVILRCVPISNHLYFYWYRQILGQKVEFLVSFYNNEISEKSEIFDDQFSVERPDGSNFTLKIRSTKLEDSAMYFCASRSYNEQFFGPGTRLTVL.